This entry describes one TCR beta chain. The count of this clone is one. The antigen it recognizes is unknown. Per-nucleotide qualities are absent, and no much larger clonotype sits a single base away. This entry belongs to a study of cytomegalovirus exposure and HLA in healthy donors (dated by TCRdb to about 2017). The study in broad terms: An earlier analysis of approximately 640 of the donors reported approximately 300 Gb of sequence data and 117 million unique TCR beta sequences from 150 million to 200 million T cells. An early release that covered fewer than 750 HLA-typed donors contained about 300 gigabases of sequencing data and 85 million to 100 million unique TCR sequences. Of the 398 genotyped donors, around 81% fell in the genetic ancestry cluster associated with self-reported Caucasian donors. The study was designed to test whether signatures of past pathogen exposure could be identified by cataloging public T cell receptors. The study used immunosequencing to profile the T cell repertoires of more than 650 subjects and linked those repertoires to cytomegalovirus serostatus. Along with the approximately 650-subject first cohort, a separate validation cohort of around 120 different subjects was used. High-throughput TCR immunosequencing, statistical association of individual TCRs with disease status, and machine learning were combined to predict cytomegalovirus infection status. In a later analysis, previously published TCR beta repertoires from 666 donors were re-analyzed and high-resolution HLA genotyping was added so that TCR occurrence patterns could be studied. Rather than using new phenotypic data, the later analysis identified candidate immune exposures from TCR beta sequences and from how often those sequences occurred across donors. An earlier analysis of roughly 580 of the donors used high-throughput TCR beta sequencing to judge whether each TCR beta V gene segment behaved as functional or pseudogenic. Donor age, sex, ethnicity and CMV serostatus were compiled alongside the repertoire data. A later genetic analysis took genome-wide SNP genotypes for about 55% of the roughly 700 donors and used that subset as a discovery cohort. All discovery cohort repertoires had been generated using a single sequencing platform. Both class I and class II loci were covered by HLA typing, at four-digit resolution. The number of typed donors differed by locus: 629-630 for A, B, C, DRB1 and DQB1; 522 for DQA1; 600 to 610 for DPA1; and about 450 for DPB1. Because of strong linkage in the cohort, roughly five DR-DQ haplotypes were treated as single units for association and clustering. Among roughly 400 genotyped donors of the cohort, an average of roughly 230,000 unique TCR beta nucleotide sequences was sequenced per donor, of which about 18% were non-productive. The investigation overall reported the following: A further reported finding was that TCR beta sequences accurately predicted the HLA-A and HLA-B alleles for most subjects in the first cohort. Strong co-occurrence of HLA alleles, especially DR and DQ, made assigning TCR associations to individual alleles difficult. In this cohort, only TCR beta chains were sequenced, and detectable features were limited by the absence of alpha or paired-chain data. Roughly uniform sequencing depth across donors was assumed in presence/absence analyses, although this assumption may not hold. Because counts were too low, around 18 rarely observed V segments, including chromosome 9 orphons, were left out of the earlier analysis of roughly 600 of the donors. According to a later analysis, most CMV-associated TCR beta chains appeared to be HLA-restricted, and the HLA associations seemed to be driven largely by CMV exposure. A later analysis found that TCR association rates varied across HLA loci, with DRB1 alleles showing the most associated TCRs and HLA-C alleles the fewest. Compared with equally common non-associated chains, HLA-associated TCR beta chains in a later analysis were more clonally expanded and had lower generation probabilities. While some public TCRs were present in many individuals, most TCR sequences turned up only very rarely across donors. Three of the identified cytomegalovirus-associated TCR beta chains were confirmed in vitro to be specific for cytomegalovirus antigens. HLA typing was unavailable for some donors at each locus, so association tests used only the typed subset. According to the authors, the approach could potentially be generalized to other disease states and immunological phenotypes. In a later analysis, several top co-occurrence clusters were reported to appear linked to parvovirus B19, influenza, CMV and Epstein-Barr virus. In the study, about 150 TCR beta chains were listed as associated with cytomegalovirus. In an earlier analysis of approximately 590 of the donors, most TCR beta V segments appeared in productive rearrangements about 87% or about 30% of the time, broadly matching IMGT annotations. Some IMGT-functional V segments, including TRBV6-2 and TRBV6-3, could not be told apart with the 87-base-pair reads, so those segments were excluded. At a false discovery rate of 0.05, a later analysis linked fewer than 20,000 TCR beta sequences to specific HLA alleles. Linkage disequilibrium might explain the correlated functional status among segregating V segments, but an unknown experimental factor could not be excluded. A later genetic analysis reported fewer N-insertions in productive TCRs among donors in an Asian-associated ancestry cluster than the approximately 700-donor mean. A cluster of highly shared sequence variants was judged likely to be a technical artifact of the sequencing pipeline. Cytomegalovirus status was reported to be diagnosed by the classifier with high specificity and sensitivity in both the original and validation cohorts. CMV serostatus was the only immune exposure information available for the cohort. V-gene and J-gene trimming of TCR beta chains was associated with a missense DCLRE1C variant in a later genetic analysis, and the association was replicated in an independent cohort.

Library preparation used the immunoSEQ multiplex PCR assay. A mixture of 60 forward primers for TCR Vbeta segments and 13 reverse primers for TCR Jbeta segments was used in the multiplex PCR. The CDR3 region of rearranged TCR beta genes was amplified from genomic DNA by a multiplex PCR assay. On the Illumina HiSeq System, the amplified TCR beta libraries were sequenced as 87-base-pair reads. The published analysis was carried out like this. A later analysis tallied tens of millions of unique TCR beta chains across the 666 repertoires, and around 10 million of those chains were shared by two or more donors. To remove PCR and sequencing errors, raw reads were error-corrected and collapsed into unique sequences using a nearest-neighbor algorithm that merged closely related sequences. CDR3 sequences were aligned to IMGT reference sequences to assign V, D and J gene segments. For a sequence to be retained, a match of at least six nucleotides was required to both a V gene segment and a J gene segment. A rearrangement was called productive if the CDR3 had no stop codons and remained in frame with V and J, and every other rearrangement was called non-productive. CDR3 was defined by IMGT convention, running from the second conserved V-encoded cysteine to the conserved J-encoded phenylalanine. In an earlier analysis of around 540 of the donors, sequences lacking an unambiguous match to a single V gene segment were excluded. In an earlier analysis of about 590 of the donors, a V segment was called functional when productive rearrangements were above 56.7%, and segregating when the standard deviation between donors exceeded 5%. To diagnose cytomegalovirus status from the catalog of TCR beta chain sequences, a statistical classification framework was built. A later analysis assigned V and J genes by comparing TCR nucleotide sequences with IMGT/GENE-DB human TR gene sequences. The TCRdist pipeline was used in a later analysis to assign CDR3 sequences and most-parsimonious VDJ recombination scenarios. In a later analysis, each TCR beta chain was defined by its CDR3 amino acid sequence together with its V-gene family, and reads lacking a unique V-gene family were excluded. As a way to deal with suspected cross-contamination and a sequencing artifact, a later analysis dropped 450 to 600 nucleotide sequences that were highly shared and had low generation probability. A later analysis calculated a clonal expansion index for each public chain from normalized within-repertoire ranks of inferred template counts. In a later analysis, generation probabilities were computed with a VDJ recombination model fitted to out-of-frame rearrangements, and the resulting probabilities were checked against IGoR. A later analysis scored TCR-TCR, TCR-HLA and TCR-CMV co-occurrence with hypergeometric tests, applying a repertoire-size bias correction to TCR pairs. False discovery rates were estimated in a later analysis by permuting HLA or CMV assignments 20 times. In a later analysis, co-occurring TCRs were grouped using DBSCAN, and TCRdist sequence similarity was added for clustering within HLA-allele-positive subsets. Repertoires with fewer than 30,000 or more than 120,000 public chains, plus five repertoires with anomalous nucleotide sharing, were excluded from co-occurrence clustering. Entries here come from immuneACCESS through TCRdb and include only in-frame sequences with V and J called. Some clones fail to appear in such tables; in the studies checked, an unresolved V gene covers under half of the shortfall, and the cause of the remainder is unknown. That table furnishes V, J and clone size, whereas the DNA furnished D and trimming. The sample records roughly 99,000 clones, approximately 79% of which are singletons. Around 2% of the sample is held by the ten biggest clonotypes.

Compared with germline, V lacks 5 bases and J lacks 3 bases; bases without a gene match: 6. From cysteine to phenylalanine, the CDR3 is 16 amino acids long. Only the CDR3 portion is preserved as DNA: 48 bases, with reading frame beginning at the first base. As encoded in the germline V gene (reference sequence), CDR1 is PRHDT while CDR2 is FYEKMQ. The cohort was made up of under 800 healthy bone marrow donors. At the time of sampling, all cohort members were nominally healthy, though unrecorded immune exposures were likely present. The donor tested CMV seronegative, placing the donor among the 300 to 400 seronegative members of the cohort. Each donor provided a peripheral blood sample, and peripheral blood mononuclear cells were used for TCR beta sequencing. Genomic DNA extraction from the blood cell samples was performed with the Qiagen DNeasy Blood Extraction Kit.

This sequence uses TRBV13 and TRBJ2-2, with TRBD1 identical over 10 junction bases. The sequence derives from a male donor in good health and CMV-seronegative. Source material: PBMCs. The nucleotide sequence is given as TGTGCCAGCAGCAAGGGGGACAGGGGACACACCGGGGAGCTGTTTTTT. Its protein is CASSKGDRGHTGELFF.